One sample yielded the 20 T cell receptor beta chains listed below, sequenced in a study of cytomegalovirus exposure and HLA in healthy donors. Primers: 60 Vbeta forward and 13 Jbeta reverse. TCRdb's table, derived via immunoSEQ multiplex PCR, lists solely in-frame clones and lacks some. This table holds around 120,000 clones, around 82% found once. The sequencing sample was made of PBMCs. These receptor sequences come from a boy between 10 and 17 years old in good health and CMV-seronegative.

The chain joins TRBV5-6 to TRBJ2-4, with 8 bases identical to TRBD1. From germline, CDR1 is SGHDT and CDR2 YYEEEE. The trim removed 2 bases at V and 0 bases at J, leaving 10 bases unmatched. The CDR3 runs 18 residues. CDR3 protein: CASSLIRDRSLAKNIQYF. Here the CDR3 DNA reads TGTGCCAGCAGCTTAATCCGGGACAGGTCACTAGCCAAAAACATTCAGTACTTC. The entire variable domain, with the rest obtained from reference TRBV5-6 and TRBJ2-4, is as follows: DAGVTQSPTHLIKTRGQQVTLRCSPKSGHDTVSWYQQALGQGPQFIFQYYEEEERQRGNFPDRFSGHQFPNYSSELNVNALLLGDSALYLCASSLIRDRSLAKNIQYFGAGTRLSVL.

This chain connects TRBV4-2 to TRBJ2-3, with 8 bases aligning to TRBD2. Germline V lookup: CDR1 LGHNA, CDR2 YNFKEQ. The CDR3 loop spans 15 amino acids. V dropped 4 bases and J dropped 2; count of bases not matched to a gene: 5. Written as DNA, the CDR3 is TGTGCCAGCAGCCCGTTAGCGGGATCCACAGATACGCAGTATTTT. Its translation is CASSPLAGSTDTQYF.

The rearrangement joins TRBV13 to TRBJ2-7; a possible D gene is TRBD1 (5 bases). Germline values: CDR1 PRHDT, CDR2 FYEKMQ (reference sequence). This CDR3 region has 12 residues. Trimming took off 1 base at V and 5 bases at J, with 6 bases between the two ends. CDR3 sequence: CASSLEGNEQYF. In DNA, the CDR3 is TGTGCCAGCAGCTTAGAGGGGAACGAGCAGTACTTC. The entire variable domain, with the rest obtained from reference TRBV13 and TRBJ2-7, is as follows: AAGVIQSPRHLIKEKRETATLKCYPIPRHDTVYWYQQGPGQDPQFLISFYEKMQSDKGSIPDRFSAQQFSDYHSELNMSSLELGDSALYFCASSLEGNEQYFGPGTRLTVT.

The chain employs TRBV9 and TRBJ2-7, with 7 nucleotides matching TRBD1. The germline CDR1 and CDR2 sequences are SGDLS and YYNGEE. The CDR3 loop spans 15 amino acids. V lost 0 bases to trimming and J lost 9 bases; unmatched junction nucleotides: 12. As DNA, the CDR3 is TGTGCCAGCAGCGTAGATCAGGGGGTGGAAGCCGTGCAGTACTTC. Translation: CASSVDQGVEAVQYF.

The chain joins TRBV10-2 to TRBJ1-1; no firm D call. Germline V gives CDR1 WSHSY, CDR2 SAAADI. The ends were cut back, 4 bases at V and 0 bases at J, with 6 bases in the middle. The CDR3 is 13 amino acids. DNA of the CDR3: TGCGCCAGCAGTGGCGCCATGAACACTGAAGCTTTCTTT. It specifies CASSGAMNTEAFF.

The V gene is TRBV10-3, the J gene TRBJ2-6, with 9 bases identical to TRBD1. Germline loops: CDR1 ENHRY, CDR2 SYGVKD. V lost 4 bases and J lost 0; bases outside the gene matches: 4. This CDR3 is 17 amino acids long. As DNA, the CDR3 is TGTGCCATCAGTGTGGGACAGGGAAACTCTGGGGCCAACGTCCTGACTTTC. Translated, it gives CAISVGQGNSGANVLTF.

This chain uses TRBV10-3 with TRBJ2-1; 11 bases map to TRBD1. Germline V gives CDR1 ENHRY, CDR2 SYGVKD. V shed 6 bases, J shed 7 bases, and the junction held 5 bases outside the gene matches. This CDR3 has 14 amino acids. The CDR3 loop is CAISRDRGGNEQFF. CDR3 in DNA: TGTGCCATCAGCCGGGACAGGGGGGGAAATGAGCAGTTCTTC.

The CDR3 sequence is CASTRPPKLDMTSQEAFF. CDR3 DNA: TGTGCCAGCACCAGACCCCCAAAATTGGACATGACCTCCCAAGAAGCTTTCTTT. The V gene is TRBV5-6, the J gene TRBJ1-1, with a weak D call TRBD1 (5 bases). CDR3 length equals 18 residues. CDR1 and CDR2 from the germline V gene are SGHDT and YYEEEE. V was trimmed by 6 bases and J by 8 bases, leaving 32 bases between them.

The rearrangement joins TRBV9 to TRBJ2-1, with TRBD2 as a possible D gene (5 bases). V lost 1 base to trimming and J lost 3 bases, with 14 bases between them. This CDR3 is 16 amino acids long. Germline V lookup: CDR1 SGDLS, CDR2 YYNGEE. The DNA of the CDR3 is TGTGCCAGCAGCGTAACTTCAATTGGACTCTACAATGAGCAGTTCTTC. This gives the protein CASSVTSIGLYNEQFF.

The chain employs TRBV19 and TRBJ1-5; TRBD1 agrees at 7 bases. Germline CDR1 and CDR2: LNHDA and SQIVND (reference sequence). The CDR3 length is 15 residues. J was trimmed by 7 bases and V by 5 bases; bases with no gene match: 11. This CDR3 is CASSLSQGRGQPQHF. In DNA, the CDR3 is TGTGCCAGTAGTCTATCACAGGGGAGAGGGCAGCCCCAGCATTTT.

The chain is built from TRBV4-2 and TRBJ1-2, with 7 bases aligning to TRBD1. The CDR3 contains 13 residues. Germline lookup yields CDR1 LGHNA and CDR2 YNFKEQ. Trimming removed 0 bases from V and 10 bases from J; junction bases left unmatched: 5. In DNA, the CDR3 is TGTGCCAGCAGCCAAGATCTAGACAGGGCCTACACCTTC. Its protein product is CASSQDLDRAYTF.

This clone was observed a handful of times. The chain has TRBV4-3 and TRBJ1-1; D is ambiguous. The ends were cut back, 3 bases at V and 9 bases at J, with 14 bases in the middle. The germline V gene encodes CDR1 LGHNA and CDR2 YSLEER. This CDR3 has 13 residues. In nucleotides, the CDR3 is TGCGCCAGCAGCCAGGTACAGACGCAAAAAGCTTTCTTT. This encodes CASSQVQTQKAFF.

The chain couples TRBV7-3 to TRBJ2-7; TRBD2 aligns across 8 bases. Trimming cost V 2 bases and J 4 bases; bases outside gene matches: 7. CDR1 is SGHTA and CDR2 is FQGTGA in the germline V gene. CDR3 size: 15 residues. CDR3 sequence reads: CASSLSSGGQYEQYF. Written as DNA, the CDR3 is TGTGCCAGCAGCTTATCGAGCGGGGGACAATACGAGCAGTACTTC.

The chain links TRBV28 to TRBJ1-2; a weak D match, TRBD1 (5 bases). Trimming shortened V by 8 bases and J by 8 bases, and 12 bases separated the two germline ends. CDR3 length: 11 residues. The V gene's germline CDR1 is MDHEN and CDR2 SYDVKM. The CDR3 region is CASRTSAGYTF. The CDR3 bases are TGTGCCAGCCGGACATCCGCCGGCTACACCTTC.

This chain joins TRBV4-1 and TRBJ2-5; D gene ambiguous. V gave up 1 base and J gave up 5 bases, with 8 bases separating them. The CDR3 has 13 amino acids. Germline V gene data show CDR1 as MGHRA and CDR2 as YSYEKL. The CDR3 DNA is TGCGCCAGCAGCCAAGTTTTGGCCGAGACCCAGTACTTC. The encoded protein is CASSQVLAETQYF.

The CDR3 bases are TGCAGCGTACGGGGGGCTACAGATACGCAGTATTTT. Amino acid sequence: CSVRGATDTQYF. The genes are TRBV29-1 and TRBJ2-3, with D possibly matching TRBD2 (7 bases). Germline lookup yields CDR1 SQVTM and CDR2 ANQGSEA. The V gene lost 6 bases and the J gene lost 3 bases, with 10 bases spanning the gap. CDR3 length: 12 residues.

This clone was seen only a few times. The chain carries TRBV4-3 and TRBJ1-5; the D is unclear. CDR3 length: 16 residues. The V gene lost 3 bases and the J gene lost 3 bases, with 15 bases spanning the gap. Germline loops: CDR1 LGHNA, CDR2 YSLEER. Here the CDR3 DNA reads TGCGCCAGCAGCCAGGGAATCGGGAGCGCCAATCAGCCCCAGCATTTT. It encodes CASSQGIGSANQPQHF.

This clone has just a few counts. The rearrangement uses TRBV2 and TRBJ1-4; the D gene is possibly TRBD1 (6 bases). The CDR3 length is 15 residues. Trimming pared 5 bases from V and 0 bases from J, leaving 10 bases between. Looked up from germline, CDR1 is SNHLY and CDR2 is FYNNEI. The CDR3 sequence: CASSLRQATNEKLFF. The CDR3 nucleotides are TGTGCCAGCAGTCTTCGACAGGCAACTAATGAAAAACTGTTTTTT.

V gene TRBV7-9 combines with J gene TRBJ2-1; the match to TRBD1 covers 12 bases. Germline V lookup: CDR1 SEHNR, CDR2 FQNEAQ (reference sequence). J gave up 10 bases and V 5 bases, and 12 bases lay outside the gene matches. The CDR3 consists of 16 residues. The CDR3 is CASSPPPGQGAREQFF. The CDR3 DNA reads TGTGCCAGCAGCCCACCACCGGGACAGGGGGCCCGAGAGCAGTTCTTC.

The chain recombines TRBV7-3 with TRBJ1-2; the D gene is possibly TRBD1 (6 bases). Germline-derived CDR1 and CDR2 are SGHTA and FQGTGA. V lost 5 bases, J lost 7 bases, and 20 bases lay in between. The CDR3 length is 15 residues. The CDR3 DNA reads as TGTGCCAGCAGCCCCCGTGAAGGGGGGGTAGGTGGCTACACCTTC. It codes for CASSPREGGVGGYTF.